This entry concerns a single T cell receptor beta chain. With a J-beta primer mix and a sample-barcoded 5' primer, a second PCR ran 7 to 11 cycles. A single record per CDR3 protein comes from TCRdb applying MiXCR to the 5' RACE reads. Seen here are 1.5 million to 2 million distinct CDR3 sequences, approximately 39% observed once, and the top ten hold under 25%. The sample is drawn from a study of blood T cells in healthy people across ages. Healthy Caucasian individuals from Russia aged about 6 to 95 served as donors. There were at least 5.5 micrograms of total RNA extracted from every sample. Source material: blood. The TCR was taken from a human donor in good health.

CDR3 residues: CASSYSPGTGSDYEQYF. The CDR3 nucleotides are TGTGCCAGCAGTTACTCCCCCGGGACAGGGTCTGACTACGAGCAGTACTTC. The chain has TRBV6-5 and TRBJ2-7; 9 bases line up with TRBD1. The CDR3 sequence is 17 residues long. The J segment lost 3 bases and the V segment lost 0 bases, leaving 9 bases of the junction unmatched. Germline assignment: CDR1 MNHEY and CDR2 SVGAGI.